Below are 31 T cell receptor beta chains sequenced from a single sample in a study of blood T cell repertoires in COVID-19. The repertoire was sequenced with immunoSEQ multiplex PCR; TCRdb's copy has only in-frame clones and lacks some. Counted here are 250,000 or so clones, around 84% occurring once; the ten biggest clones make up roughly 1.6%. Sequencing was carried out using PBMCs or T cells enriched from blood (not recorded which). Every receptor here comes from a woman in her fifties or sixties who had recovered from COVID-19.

CDR3 protein: CASSPRASGRDFPDTQYF. In DNA, the CDR3 is TGTGCCAGCAGCCCCCGCGCTAGCGGGAGAGACTTCCCAGATACGCAGTATTTT. J is TRBJ2-3 and V is TRBV9; TRBD2 agrees at 10 bases. Germline CDR1 reads SGDLS; CDR2 reads YYNGEE. Losses at the gene ends were 4 bases for V and 4 bases for J; bases not matched to a gene: 15. The CDR3 is 18 residues long.

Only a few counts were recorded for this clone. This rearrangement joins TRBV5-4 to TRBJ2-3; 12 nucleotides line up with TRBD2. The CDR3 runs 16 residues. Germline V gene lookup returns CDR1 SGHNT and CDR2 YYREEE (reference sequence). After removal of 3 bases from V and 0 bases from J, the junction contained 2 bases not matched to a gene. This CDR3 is CASSSGTSGSTDTQYF. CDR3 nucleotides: TGTGCCAGCAGCTCCGGGACTAGCGGGAGCACAGATACGCAGTATTTT.

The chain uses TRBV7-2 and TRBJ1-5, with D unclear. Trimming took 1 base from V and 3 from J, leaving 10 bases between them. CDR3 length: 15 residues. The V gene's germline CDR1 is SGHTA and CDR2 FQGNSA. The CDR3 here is CASSLENGFNQPQHF. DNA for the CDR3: TGTGCCAGCAGCTTAGAGAACGGTTTCAATCAGCCCCAGCATTTT. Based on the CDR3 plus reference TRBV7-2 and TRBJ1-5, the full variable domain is GAGVSQSPSNKVTEKGKDVELRCDPISGHTALYWYRQSLGQGLEFLIYFQGNSAPDKSGLPSDRFSAERTGGSVSTLTIQRTQQEDSAVYLCASSLENGFNQPQHFGDGTRLSIL.

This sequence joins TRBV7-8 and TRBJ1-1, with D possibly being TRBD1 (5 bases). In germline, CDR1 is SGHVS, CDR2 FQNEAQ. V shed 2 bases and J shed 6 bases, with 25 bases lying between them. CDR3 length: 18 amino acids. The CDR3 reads CASSLWERGRDSWAEAFF. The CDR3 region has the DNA TGTGCCAGCAGCTTATGGGAGAGGGGACGGGACTCTTGGGCTGAAGCTTTCTTT.

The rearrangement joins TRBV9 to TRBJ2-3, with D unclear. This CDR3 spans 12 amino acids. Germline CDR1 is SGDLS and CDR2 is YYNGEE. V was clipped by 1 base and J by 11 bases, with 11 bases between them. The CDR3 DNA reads TGTGCCAGCAGCGTACAACCAGACTTGCAGTATTTT. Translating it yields CASSVQPDLQYF.

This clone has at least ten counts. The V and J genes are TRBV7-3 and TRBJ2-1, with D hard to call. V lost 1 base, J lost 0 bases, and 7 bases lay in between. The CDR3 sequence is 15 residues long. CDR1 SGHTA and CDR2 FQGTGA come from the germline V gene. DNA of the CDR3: TGTGCCAGCAGCTTAAGTGTCAGCTCCTACAATGAGCAGTTCTTC. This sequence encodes CASSLSVSSYNEQFF.

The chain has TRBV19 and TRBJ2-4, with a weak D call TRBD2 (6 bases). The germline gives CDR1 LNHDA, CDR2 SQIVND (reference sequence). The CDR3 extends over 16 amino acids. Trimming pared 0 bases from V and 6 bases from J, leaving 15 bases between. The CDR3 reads CASSIDAGPEGNIQYF. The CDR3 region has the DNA TGTGCCAGTAGTATAGATGCGGGGCCTGAAGGAAACATTCAGTACTTC.

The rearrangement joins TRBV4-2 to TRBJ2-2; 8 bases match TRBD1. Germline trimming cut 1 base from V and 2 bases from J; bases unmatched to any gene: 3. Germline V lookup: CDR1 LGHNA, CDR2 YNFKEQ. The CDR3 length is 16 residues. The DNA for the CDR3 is TGTGCCAGCAGCCAAGGCTCAGGGGGCAACACCGGGGAGCTGTTTTTT. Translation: CASSQGSGGNTGELFF.

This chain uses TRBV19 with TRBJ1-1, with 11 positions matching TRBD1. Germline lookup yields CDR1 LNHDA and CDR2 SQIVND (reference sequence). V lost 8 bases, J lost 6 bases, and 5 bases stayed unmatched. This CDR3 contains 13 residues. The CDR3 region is CASEDRGLSEAFF. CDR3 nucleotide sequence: TGTGCCAGTGAGGACAGGGGGCTGTCTGAAGCTTTCTTT.

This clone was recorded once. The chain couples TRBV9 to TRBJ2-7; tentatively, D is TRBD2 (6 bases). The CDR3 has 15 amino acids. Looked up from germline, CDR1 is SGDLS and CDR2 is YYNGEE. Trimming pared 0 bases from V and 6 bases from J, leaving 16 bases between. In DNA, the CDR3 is TGTGCCAGCAGCGTAGCGGGAGTAGGTGCACTCGAGCAGTACTTC. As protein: CASSVAGVGALEQYF. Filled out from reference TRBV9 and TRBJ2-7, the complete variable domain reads DSGVTQTPKHLITATGQRVTLRCSPRSGDLSVYWYQQSLDQGLQFLIQYYNGEERAKGNILERFSAQQFPDLHSELNLSSLELGDSALYFCASSVAGVGALEQYFGPGTRLTVT.

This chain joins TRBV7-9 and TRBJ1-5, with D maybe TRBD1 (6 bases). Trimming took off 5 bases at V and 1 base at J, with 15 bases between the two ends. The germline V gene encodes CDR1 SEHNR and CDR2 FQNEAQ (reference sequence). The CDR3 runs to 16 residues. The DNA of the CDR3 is TGTGCCAGCAGCCAAGGGGGGGGTGGCAGCAATCAGCCCCAGCATTTT. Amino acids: CASSQGGGGSNQPQHF.

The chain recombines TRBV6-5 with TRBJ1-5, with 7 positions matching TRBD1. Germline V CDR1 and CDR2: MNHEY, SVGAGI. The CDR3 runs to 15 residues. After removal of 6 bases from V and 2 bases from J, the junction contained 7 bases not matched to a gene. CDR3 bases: TGTGCCAGCAGCCCCGGTGGGACAGGCAATCAGCCCCAGCATTTT. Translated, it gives CASSPGGTGNQPQHF.

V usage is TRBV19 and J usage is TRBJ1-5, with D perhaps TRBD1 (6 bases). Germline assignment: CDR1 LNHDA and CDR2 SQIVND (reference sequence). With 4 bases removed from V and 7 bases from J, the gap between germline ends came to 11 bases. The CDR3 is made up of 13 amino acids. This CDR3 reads CASSKTQGQPQHF. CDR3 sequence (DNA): TGTGCCAGTAGTAAGACACAGGGACAGCCCCAGCATTTT.

CDR3 in amino acids: CASSPLGTGTGVHEQYF. The CDR3, as DNA: TGTGCCAGCTCACCCTTGGGTACCGGGACAGGGGTTCACGAGCAGTACTTC. The V call is TRBV18, the J call TRBJ2-7, with TRBD1 matching over 10 bases. CDR1 KGHSH and CDR2 LQKENI come from the germline V gene. The V segment lost 3 bases and the J segment 5 bases; nucleotides outside the gene matches: 13. The length of the CDR3 is 17 residues.

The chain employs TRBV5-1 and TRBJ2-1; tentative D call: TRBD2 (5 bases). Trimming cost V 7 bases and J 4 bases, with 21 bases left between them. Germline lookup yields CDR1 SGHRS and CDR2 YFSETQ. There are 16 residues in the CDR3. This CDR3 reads CASGSGSGGSYNEQFF. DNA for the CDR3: TGCGCCAGCGGTTCCGGTTCTGGCGGGTCTTACAATGAGCAGTTCTTC.

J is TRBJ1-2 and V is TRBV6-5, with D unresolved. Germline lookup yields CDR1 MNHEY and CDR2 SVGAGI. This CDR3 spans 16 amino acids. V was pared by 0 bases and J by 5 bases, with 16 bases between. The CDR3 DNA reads TGTGCCAGCAGTTACTCGATCCTGGCGGAGTATTATGGCTACACCTTC. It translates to CASSYSILAEYYGYTF.

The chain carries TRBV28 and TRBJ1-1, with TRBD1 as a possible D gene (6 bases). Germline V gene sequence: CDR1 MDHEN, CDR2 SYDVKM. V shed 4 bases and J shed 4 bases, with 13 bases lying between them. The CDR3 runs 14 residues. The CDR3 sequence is CASSSAGARTEAFF. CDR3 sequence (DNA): TGTGCCAGCAGTTCCGCGGGGGCTCGCACTGAAGCTTTCTTT.

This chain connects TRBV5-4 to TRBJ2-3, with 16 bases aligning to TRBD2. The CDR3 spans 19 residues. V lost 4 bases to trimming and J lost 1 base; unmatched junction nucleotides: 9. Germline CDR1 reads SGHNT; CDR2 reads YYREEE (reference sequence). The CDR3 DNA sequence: TGTGCCAGCAGCCCGGGACTAGCGGGAGGGCCTGGGGGCACAGATACGCAGTATTTT. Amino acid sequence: CASSPGLAGGPGGTDTQYF.

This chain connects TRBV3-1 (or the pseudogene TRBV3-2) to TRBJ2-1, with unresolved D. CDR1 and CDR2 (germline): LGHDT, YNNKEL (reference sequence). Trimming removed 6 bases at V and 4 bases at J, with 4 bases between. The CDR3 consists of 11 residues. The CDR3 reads CASRSYNEQFF. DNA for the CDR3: TGTGCCAGCAGATCGTACAATGAGCAGTTCTTC.

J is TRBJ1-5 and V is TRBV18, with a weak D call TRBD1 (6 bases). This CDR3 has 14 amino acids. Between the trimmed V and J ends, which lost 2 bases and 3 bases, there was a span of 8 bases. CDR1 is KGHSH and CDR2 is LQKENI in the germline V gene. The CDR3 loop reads CASSPTGYNQPQHF. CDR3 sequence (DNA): TGTGCCAGCTCACCAACAGGGTACAATCAGCCCCAGCATTTT.

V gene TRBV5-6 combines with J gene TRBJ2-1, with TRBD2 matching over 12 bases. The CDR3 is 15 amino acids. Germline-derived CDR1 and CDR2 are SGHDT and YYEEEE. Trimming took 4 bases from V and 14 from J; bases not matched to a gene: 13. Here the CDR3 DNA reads TGTGCCAGCAGCCACAGACTAGCGGGAGAGATGTTGGAGTTCTTC. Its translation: CASSHRLAGEMLEFF. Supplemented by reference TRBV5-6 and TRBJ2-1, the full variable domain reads DAGVTQSPTHLIKTRGQQVTLRCSPKSGHDTVSWYQQALGQGPQFIFQYYEEEERQRGNFPDRFSGHQFPNYSSELNVNALLLGDSALYLCASSHRLAGEMLEFFGPGTRLTVL.

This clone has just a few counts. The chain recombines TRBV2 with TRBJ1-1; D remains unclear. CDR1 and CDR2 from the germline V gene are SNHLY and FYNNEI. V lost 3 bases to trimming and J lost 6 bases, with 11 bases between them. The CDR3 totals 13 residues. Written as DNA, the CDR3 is TGTGCCAGCAGTGACGGAGGGCGTCCTGAAGCTTTCTTT. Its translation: CASSDGGRPEAFF.

CDR3 sequence reads: CATSRDLRAGVTDTQYF. The CDR3 DNA reads TGTGCCACCAGCAGAGATTTAAGAGCGGGAGTCACAGATACGCAGTATTTT. The rearrangement links TRBV15 to TRBJ2-3; 8 bases align to TRBD2. This CDR3 region has 17 residues. With V trimmed by 0 bases and J by 2 bases, 7 bases remained unmatched. The germline V gene encodes CDR1 LNHNV and CDR2 YYDKDF (reference sequence).

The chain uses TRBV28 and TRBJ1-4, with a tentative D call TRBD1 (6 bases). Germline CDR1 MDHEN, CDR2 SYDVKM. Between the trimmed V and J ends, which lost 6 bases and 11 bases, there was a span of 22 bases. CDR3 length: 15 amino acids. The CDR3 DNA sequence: TGTGCCAGCAGCCTCCTCACAGGGAATCAAGAGAAACTGTTTTTT. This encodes CASSLLTGNQEKLFF.

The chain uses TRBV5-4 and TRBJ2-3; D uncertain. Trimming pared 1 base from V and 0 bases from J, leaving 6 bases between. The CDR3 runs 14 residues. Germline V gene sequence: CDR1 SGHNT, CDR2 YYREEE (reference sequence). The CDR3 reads CASSLTQSTDTQYF. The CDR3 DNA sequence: TGTGCCAGCAGCTTGACCCAGAGCACAGATACGCAGTATTTT.

The CDR3 DNA follows: TGTGCCAGCAGCTTAGCTGGGAGCCAAGAGACCCAGTACTTC. Its translation: CASSLAGSQETQYF. The chain links TRBV7-2 to TRBJ2-5, with D perhaps matching TRBD2 (5 bases). V was trimmed by 0 bases and J by 1 base, leaving 6 bases between them. The CDR3 has 14 amino acids. Germline-derived CDR1 and CDR2 are SGHTA and FQGNSA. Using reference TRBV7-2 and TRBJ2-5 for the parts outside the CDR3, the full variable domain is GAGVSQSPSNKVTEKGKDVELRCDPISGHTALYWYRQSLGQGLEFLIYFQGNSAPDKSGLPSDRFSAERTGGSVSTLTIQRTQQEDSAVYLCASSLAGSQETQYFGPGTRLLVL.

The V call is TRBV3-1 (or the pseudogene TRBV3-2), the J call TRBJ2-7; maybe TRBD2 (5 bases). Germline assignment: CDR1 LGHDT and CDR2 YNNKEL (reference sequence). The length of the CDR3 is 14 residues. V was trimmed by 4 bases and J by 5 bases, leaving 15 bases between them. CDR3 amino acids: CASSPGSPPHEQYF. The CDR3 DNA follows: TGTGCCAGCAGCCCGGGGTCTCCCCCACACGAGCAGTACTTC.

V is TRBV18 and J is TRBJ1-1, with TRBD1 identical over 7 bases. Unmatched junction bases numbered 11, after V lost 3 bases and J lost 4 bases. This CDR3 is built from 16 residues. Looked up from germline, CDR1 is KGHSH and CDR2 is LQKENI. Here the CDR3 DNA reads TGTGCCAGCTCACCCTCAATAGGGGGCGGAAGCACTGAAGCTTTCTTT. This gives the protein CASSPSIGGGSTEAFF.

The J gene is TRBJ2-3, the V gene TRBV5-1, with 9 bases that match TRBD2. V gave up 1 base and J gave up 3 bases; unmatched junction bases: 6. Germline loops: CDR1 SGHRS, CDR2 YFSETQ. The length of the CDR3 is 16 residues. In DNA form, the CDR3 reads TGCGCCAGCAGCTTGTCAGTCGCGGGAGGGACAGATACGCAGTATTTT. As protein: CASSLSVAGGTDTQYF.

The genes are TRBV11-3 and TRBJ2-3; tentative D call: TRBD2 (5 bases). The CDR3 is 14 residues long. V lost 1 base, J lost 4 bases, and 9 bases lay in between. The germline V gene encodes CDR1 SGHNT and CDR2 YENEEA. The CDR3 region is CASSLGRGSDTQYF. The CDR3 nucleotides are TGTGCCAGCAGCTTAGGTAGAGGGTCAGATACGCAGTATTTT.

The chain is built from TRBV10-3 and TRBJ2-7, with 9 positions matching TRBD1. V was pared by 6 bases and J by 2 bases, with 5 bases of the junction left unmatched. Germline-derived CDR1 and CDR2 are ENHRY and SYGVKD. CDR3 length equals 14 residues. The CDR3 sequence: CAIRAGQGAYEQYF. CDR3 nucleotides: TGTGCCATCAGAGCGGGACAGGGTGCCTACGAGCAGTACTTC.